The 3 T cell receptor beta chains below all came from one sample that was sequenced in a study of shared clonotypes between healthy human individuals. Assay used: immunoSEQ multiplex PCR; TCRdb lists only in-frame clones, some missing. Among about 980,000 clones listed, about three quarters were seen once. The sample comprised memory CD4+ T cells sorted from blood. The subset here: CD45RA-negative fraction. These receptors were collected from a young man in good health.

The V gene is TRBV7-9, the J gene TRBJ2-1; D gene uncertain. The CDR3 runs to 12 residues. The germline V gene encodes CDR1 SEHNR and CDR2 FQNEAQ (reference sequence). V lost 2 bases and J 15 bases, leaving 14 bases between the germline ends. This CDR3 reads CASSLMDPVPFF. The CDR3 nucleotides read TGTGCCAGCAGCTTAATGGACCCAGTACCGTTCTTC. Together with reference TRBV7-9 and TRBJ2-1, the CDR3 gives the full variable domain: DTGVSQNPRHKITKRGQNVTFRCDPISEHNRLYWYRQTLGQGPEFLTYFQNEAQLEKSRLLSDRFSAERPKGSFSTLEIQRTEQGDSAMYLCASSLMDPVPFFGPGTRLTVL.

This sequence joins TRBV9 and TRBJ2-5; no clear D gene. Looked up from germline, CDR1 is SGDLS and CDR2 is YYNGEE. This CDR3 has 14 residues. V was pared by 2 bases and J by 0 bases, with 8 bases between. The CDR3 bases are TGTGCCAGCAGCGTTAACTGGCACCAAGAGACCCAGTACTTC. Translating gives CASSVNWHQETQYF.

This clone was counted between two and nine times. The J gene is TRBJ1-5, the V gene TRBV6-6; D is unresolved. CDR1 and CDR2 (germline): MNHNY, SVGAGI (reference sequence). Trimming shortened V by 5 bases and J by 0 bases, and 14 bases separated the two germline ends. CDR3 size: 16 residues. The DNA of the CDR3 is TGTGCCAGCAGTCTCTCCTGGGATTATAGCAATCAGCCCCAGCATTTT. It yields the protein CASSLSWDYSNQPQHF.